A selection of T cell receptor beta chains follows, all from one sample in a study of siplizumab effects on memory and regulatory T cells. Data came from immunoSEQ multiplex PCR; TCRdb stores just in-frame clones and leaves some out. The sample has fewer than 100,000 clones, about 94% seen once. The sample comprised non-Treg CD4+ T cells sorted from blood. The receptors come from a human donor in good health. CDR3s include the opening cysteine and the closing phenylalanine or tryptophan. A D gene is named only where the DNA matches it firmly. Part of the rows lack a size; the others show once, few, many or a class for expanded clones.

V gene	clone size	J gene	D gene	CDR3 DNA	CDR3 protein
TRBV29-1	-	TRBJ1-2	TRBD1	TGCAGCGTTGGAGGTTCCCCATTTCCGGGACAGAGCGGCTACACCTTC	CSVGGSPFPGQSGYTF
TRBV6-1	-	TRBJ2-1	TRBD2	TGTGCCAGCACTACCCAGCGGGGGGGGACGAATGAGCAGTTCTTC	CASTTQRGGTNEQFF
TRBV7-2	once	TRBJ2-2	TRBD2	TGTGCCAGCAGCCCACAGACTAGCGCGAACACCGGGGAGCTGTTTTTT	CASSPQTSANTGELFF
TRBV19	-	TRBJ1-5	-	TGTGCCAGTAGGTCGACAGGACGCAATCAGCCCCAGCATTTT	CASRSTGRNQPQHF
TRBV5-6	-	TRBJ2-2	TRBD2	TGTGCCAGCAGCTTGAGGCCTAGCGGGACCGGGGAGCTGTTTTTT	CASSLRPSGTGELFF
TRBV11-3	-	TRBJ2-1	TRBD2	TGTGCCAGCAGCTTAGGACAACTAGCGGGGGCCGACAATGAGCAGTTCTTC	CASSLGQLAGADNEQFF
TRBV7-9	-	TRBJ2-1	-	TGTGCCAGCAGCTTAGGGCAGTACAATGAGCAGTTCTTC	CASSLGQYNEQFF
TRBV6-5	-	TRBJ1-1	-	TGTGCCAGCAGTTACGGGGAGGGGATGAACACTGAAGCTTTCTTT	CASSYGEGMNTEAFF
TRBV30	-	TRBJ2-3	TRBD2	TGTGCCTGGAGTGCTAGCGGGGGGACAGATACGCAGTATTTT	CAWSASGGTDTQYF
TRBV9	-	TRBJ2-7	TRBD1	TGTGCCAGCAGCGTAGGGGGGACAGGGAGCTACGAGCAGTACTTC	CASSVGGTGSYEQYF
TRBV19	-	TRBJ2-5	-	TGTGCCAGTAGGGGGTTTAGGGAAGAGACCCAGTACTTC	CASRGFREETQYF
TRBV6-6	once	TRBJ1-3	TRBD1	TGTGCCAGCAGTGCTGGGACAGCCCCTGGAAACACCATATATTTT	CASSAGTAPGNTIYF
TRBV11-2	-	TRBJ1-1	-	TGTGCCAGCAGCTTAGTATCCGAGTTGGCTTTCTTT	CASSLVSELAFF
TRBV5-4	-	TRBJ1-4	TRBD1	TGTGCCAGCAGCTTGAACGGAGGGACAGTTAATGAAAAACTGTTTTTT	CASSLNGGTVNEKLFF
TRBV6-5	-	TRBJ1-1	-	TGTGCCAGCAGACGCGACAGTACGAACACTGAAGCTTTCTTT	CASRRDSTNTEAFF
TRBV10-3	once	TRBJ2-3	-	TGTGCCATCAGTGAATATAGCCTAGCTCAGGCAGATACGCAGTATTTT	CAISEYSLAQADTQYF
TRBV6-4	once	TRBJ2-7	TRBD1	TGTGCCAGCGCAAGGCTCGGGACAGGGGTCTACGAGCAGTACTTC	CASARLGTGVYEQYF
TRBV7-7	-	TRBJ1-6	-	TGTGCTAGCAGCTTACCCCTTGGCCCCCAGCCAGAGAATAATTCACCCCTCCACTTT	CASSLPLGPQPENNSPLHF
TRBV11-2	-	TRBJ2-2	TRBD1	TGTGCCAGCAGCTTAGGCGGACAGGGGTTTTCCGGGGAGCTGTTTTTT	CASSLGGQGFSGELFF
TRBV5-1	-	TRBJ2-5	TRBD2	TGCGCCAGCACCCCTGGCGGGGGGTTGGAGACCCAGTACTTC	CASTPGGGLETQYF
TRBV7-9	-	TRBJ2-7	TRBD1	TGTGCCAGCAGCACCGGGACAGGGCGCTACGAGCAGTACTTC	CASSTGTGRYEQYF
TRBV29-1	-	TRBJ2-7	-	TGCAGCGTTGGGGCAGAATACGAGCAGTACTTC	CSVGAEYEQYF
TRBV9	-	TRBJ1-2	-	TGTGCCAGCAGCGGGATAGGGGGGGCGAATGGCTACACCTTC	CASSGIGGANGYTF
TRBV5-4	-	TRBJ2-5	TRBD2	TGTGCCAGCAGCTGGGGACTAGCGGTGGGAGAGACCCAGTACTTC	CASSWGLAVGETQYF
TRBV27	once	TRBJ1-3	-	TGTGCCAGCAGTTTACGTGGACGGTCTGGAAACACCATATATTTT	CASSLRGRSGNTIYF
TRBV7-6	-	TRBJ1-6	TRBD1	TGTGCCAGCAGCTCCGGACAGGGTAAATCACCCCTCCACTTT	CASSSGQGKSPLHF
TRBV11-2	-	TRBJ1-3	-	TGTGCCAGCACCCGGGGCCTTGGAAACACCATATATTTT	CASTRGLGNTIYF
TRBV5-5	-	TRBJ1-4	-	TGTGCCAGCAGCTTGGATTTCGTTACCCCTAATGAAAAACTGTTTTTT	CASSLDFVTPNEKLFF
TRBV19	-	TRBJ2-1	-	TGTGCCAGCGGGACGGGTCAAAAGTTCTTC	CASGTGQKFF
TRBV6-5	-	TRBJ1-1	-	TGTGCCAGCAGTTCGATGCTCAGGAACACTGAAGCTTTCTTT	CASSSMLRNTEAFF
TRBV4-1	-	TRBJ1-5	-	TGCGCCAGCAGCCACGAAGCCCAGGGCCCCAACCAGCCCCAGCATTTT	CASSHEAQGPNQPQHF
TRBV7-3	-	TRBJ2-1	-	TGTGCCAGCACCCCCCCCGAGTCCAATGAGCAGTTCTTC	CASTPPESNEQFF
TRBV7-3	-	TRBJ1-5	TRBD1	TGTGCCAGCAGCTTAGCCCACCATATAAAAATCGGACAGGGGAAGCAGCCCCAGCATTTT	CASSLAHHIKIGQGKQPQHF
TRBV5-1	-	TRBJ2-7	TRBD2	TGCGCCAGCAGCTTGGCCGGTTTAACTAGCGGTACCTACGAGCAGTACTTC	CASSLAGLTSGTYEQYF
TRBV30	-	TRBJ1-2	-	TGTGCCTGGAACACAGGAAACTATGGCTACACCTTC	CAWNTGNYGYTF
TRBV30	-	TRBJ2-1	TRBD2	TGTGCCTGGAGTGTCCTAGCGGGGGGTGTTGAGCAGTTCTTC	CAWSVLAGGVEQFF
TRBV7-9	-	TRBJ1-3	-	TGTGCCAGCAGCTTAGCCGGCATTCCCTCTGGAAACACCATATATTTT	CASSLAGIPSGNTIYF
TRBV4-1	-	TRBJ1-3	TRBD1	TGCGCCAGCAGCCAGCCGGGACAGGGGGCGATCTCTGGAAACACCATATATTTT	CASSQPGQGAISGNTIYF
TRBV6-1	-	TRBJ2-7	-	TGTGCCAGCAGTGCCAAGGGTACGTACGAGCAGTACTTC	CASSAKGTYEQYF
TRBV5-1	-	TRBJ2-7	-	TGCGCCAGCAGCGGCGTCTACGAGCAGTACTTC	CASSGVYEQYF
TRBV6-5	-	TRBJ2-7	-	TGTGCCAGCAGTTACACCCACTTCTCCCACGAGCAGTACTTC	CASSYTHFSHEQYF
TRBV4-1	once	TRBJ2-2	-	TGCGCCAGCAGCCAAGTTGTGGGGAACACCGGGGAGCTGTTTTTT	CASSQVVGNTGELFF
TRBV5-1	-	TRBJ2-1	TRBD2	TGCGCCAGCAGCTTGGCCGTACTAGCGGGGGGACCCTACAATGAGCAGTTCTTC	CASSLAVLAGGPYNEQFF
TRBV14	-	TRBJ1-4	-	TGTGCCAGCAGCCAATACCGCGGGACATCAAAAGGGAATGAAAAACTGTTTTTT	CASSQYRGTSKGNEKLFF
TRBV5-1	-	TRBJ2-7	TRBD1	TGCGCCAGCAGCTTGGCTAGGCAGGGGGCCACCTACGAGCAGTACTTC	CASSLARQGATYEQYF
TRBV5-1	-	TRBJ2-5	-	TGCGCCAGCAGCTTTTCGGGATCCGAGACCCAGTACTTC	CASSFSGSETQYF